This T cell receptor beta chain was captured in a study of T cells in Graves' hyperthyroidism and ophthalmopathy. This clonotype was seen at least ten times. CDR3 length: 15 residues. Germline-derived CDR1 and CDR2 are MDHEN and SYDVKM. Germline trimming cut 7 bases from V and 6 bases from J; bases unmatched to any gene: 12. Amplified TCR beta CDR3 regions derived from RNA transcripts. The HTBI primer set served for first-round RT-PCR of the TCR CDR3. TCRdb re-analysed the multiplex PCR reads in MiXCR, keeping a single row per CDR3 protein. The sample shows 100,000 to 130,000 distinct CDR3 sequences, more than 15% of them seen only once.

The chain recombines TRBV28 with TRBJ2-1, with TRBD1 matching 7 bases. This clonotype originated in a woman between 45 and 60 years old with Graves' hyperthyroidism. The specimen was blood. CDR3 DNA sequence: TGTGCCAGCACCGCAGCCGGGACAGCTTCCAATGAGCAGTTCTTC. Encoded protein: CASTAAGTASNEQFF.